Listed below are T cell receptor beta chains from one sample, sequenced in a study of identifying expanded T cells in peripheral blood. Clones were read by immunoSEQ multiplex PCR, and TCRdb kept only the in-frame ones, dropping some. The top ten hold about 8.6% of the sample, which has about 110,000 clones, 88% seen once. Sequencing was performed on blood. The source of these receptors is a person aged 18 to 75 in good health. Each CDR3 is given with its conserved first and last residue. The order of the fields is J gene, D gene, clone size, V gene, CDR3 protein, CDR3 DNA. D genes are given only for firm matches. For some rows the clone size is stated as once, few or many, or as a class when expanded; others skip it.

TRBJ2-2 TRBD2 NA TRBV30 CACPWGSSGDLAGELFF TGTGCCTGTCCCTGGGGGTCTAGCGGGGATTTGGCCGGGGAGCTGTTTTTT
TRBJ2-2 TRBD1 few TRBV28 CASLNRGSTGELFF TGTGCCAGCCTTAACAGGGGGAGTACCGGGGAGCTGTTTTTT
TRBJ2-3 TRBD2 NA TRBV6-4 CASSEAGEGTDTQYF TGTGCCAGCAGTGAAGCGGGAGAGGGCACAGATACGCAGTATTTT
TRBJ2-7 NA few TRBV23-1 CASSQSNLGLIYEQYF TGCGCCAGCAGTCAATCGAACCTGGGTCTAATCTACGAGCAGTACTTC
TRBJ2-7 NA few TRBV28 CASSPGTLTYEQYF TGTGCCAGCAGCCCCGGGACTCTAACCTACGAGCAGTACTTC
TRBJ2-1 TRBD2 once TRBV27 CASNLLTSGRANEQFF TGTGCCAGCAACCTCCTAACTAGCGGGAGGGCCAATGAGCAGTTCTTC
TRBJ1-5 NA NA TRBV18 CASSPRGGSNQPQHF TGTGCCAGCTCACCACGCGGAGGTAGCAATCAGCCCCAGCATTTT
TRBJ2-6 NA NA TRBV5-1 CASSFKVADLSGANVLTF TGCGCCAGCAGCTTCAAAGTAGCGGACCTATCTGGGGCCAACGTCCTGACTTTC
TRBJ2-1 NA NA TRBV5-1 CASSFSWSNEQFF TGCGCCAGCAGCTTTTCATGGTCCAATGAGCAGTTCTTC
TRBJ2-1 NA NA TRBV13 CASSLGLDREQFF TGTGCCAGCAGCTTAGGCCTAGACCGTGAGCAGTTCTTC
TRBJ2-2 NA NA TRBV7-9 CASSLMGNGELFF TGTGCCAGCAGCTTGATGGGCAACGGGGAGCTGTTTTTT
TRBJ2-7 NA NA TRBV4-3 CASSQEVVGGAYEQYF TGCGCCAGCAGCCAAGAGGTAGTGGGGGGCGCGTACGAGCAGTACTTC
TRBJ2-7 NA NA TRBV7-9 CASSSRRQTTYEQYF TGTGCCAGCAGCTCCCGGCGGCAGACCACCTACGAGCAGTACTTC
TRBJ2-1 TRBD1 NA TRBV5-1 CASSSGTGGMYEQFF TGCGCCAGCAGCTCCGGGACAGGCGGGATGTATGAGCAGTTCTTC
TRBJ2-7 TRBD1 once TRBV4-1 CASSQSPQGAYEQYF TGCGCCAGCAGCCAAAGTCCGCAGGGGGCATACGAGCAGTACTTC
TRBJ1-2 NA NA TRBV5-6 CASSLRGGTYGYTF TGTGCCAGCAGCTTGAGGGGCGGGACCTATGGCTACACCTTC
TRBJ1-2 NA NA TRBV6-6 CASSPGINYGYTF TGTGCCAGCAGCCCCGGGATTAACTATGGCTACACCTTC
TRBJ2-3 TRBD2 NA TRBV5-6 CASRTSPDTQYF TGTGCCAGCAGGACTAGCCCAGATACGCAGTATTTT
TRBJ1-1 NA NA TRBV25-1 CASSFSRNTEAFF TGTGCCAGCAGTTTTTCGCGGAACACTGAAGCTTTCTTT
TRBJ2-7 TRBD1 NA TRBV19 CASSGQGTSLTYF TGTGCCAGTAGTGGACAGGGAACCTCCCTAACGTACTTC
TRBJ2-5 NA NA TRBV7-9 CASSRTVQETQYF TGTGCCAGCTCGAGGACAGTCCAAGAGACCCAGTACTTC
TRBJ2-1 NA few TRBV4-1 CASSRAGLVVGPNEQFF TGCGCCAGCAGCCGAGCCGGACTTGTAGTTGGACCCAATGAGCAGTTCTTC
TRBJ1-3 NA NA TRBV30 CASERDGGNTIYF TGTGCCTCCGAGCGGGACGGCGGAAACACCATATATTTT
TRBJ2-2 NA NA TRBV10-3 CAISAGRNTGELFF TGTGCCATCAGTGCCGGACGGAACACCGGGGAGCTGTTTTTT
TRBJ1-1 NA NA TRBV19 CASSRKGGRTEAFF TGTGCCAGTAGCCGAAAAGGGGGGAGAACTGAAGCTTTCTTT
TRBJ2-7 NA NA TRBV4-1 CASSPLRGASYEQYF TGCGCCAGCAGTCCTCTCAGGGGGGCCTCCTACGAGCAGTACTTC
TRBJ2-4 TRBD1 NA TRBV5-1 CASSLAAGVRGQDKNIQYF TGCGCCAGCAGCTTGGCTGCTGGAGTCAGGGGGCAGGACAAAAACATTCAGTACTTC
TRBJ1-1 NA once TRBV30 CAWTDYIGTEAFF TGTGCCTGGACAGACTATATCGGGACTGAAGCTTTCTTT
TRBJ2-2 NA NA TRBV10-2 CASSDLGSWEENTGELFF TGCGCCAGCAGTGACCTCGGGTCGTGGGAAGAGAACACCGGGGAGCTGTTTTTT
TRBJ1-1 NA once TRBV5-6 CASSFRVNTEAFF TGTGCCAGCAGCTTCCGGGTTAACACTGAAGCTTTCTTT
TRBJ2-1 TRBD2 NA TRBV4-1 CASSRTSGRASEQFF TGCGCCAGCAGTCGGACTAGCGGGAGGGCGAGTGAGCAGTTCTTC
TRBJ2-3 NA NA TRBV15 CATSSRLLQLTDTQYF TGTGCCACCAGCTCTCGACTCCTTCAACTCACAGATACGCAGTATTTT
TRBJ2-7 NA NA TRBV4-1 CASSSTGSHEQYF TGCGCCAGCAGTTCAACAGGGTCCCACGAGCAGTACTTC
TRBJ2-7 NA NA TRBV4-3 CASSQELTARYEQYF TGCGCCAGCAGCCAAGAGTTGACGGCAAGGTACGAGCAGTACTTC
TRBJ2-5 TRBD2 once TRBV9 CASTPGLAGGSETQYF TGTGCCAGCACCCCGGGACTAGCGGGAGGATCAGAGACCCAGTACTTC
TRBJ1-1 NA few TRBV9 CASSVGLANTEAFF TGTGCCAGCAGCGTAGGCCTGGCGAACACTGAAGCTTTCTTT
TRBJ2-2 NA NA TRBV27 CASSFYPLMELFF TGTGCCAGCAGTTTTTATCCTTTGATGGAGCTGTTTTTT
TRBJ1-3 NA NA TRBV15 CATSRDPGNTIYF TGTGCCACCAGCAGAGATCCCGGAAACACCATATATTTT
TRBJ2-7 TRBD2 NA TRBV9 CASSVGASGKTYEQYF TGTGCCAGCAGCGTAGGGGCTAGCGGGAAAACCTACGAGCAGTACTTC
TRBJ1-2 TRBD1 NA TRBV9 CASSVGGTGGDGYTF TGTGCCAGCAGCGTAGGCGGGACAGGGGGCGATGGCTACACCTTC
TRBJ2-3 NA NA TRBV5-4 CASSPRGGSSTDTQYF TGTGCCAGCAGCCCCAGAGGTGGGTCTAGCACAGATACGCAGTATTTT
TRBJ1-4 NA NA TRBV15 CATSSVQARGEKLFF TGTGCCACCAGCAGCGTCCAGGCTAGGGGGGAAAAACTGTTTTTT
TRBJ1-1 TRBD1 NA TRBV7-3 CASSEGAGNTEAFF TGTGCCAGCAGCGAGGGGGCAGGAAACACTGAAGCTTTCTTT
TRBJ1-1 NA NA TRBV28 CASSLDRGGGEAFF TGTGCCAGCAGTTTGGATCGGGGGGGTGGTGAAGCTTTCTTT
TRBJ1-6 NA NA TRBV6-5 CASVQGLGSPLHF TGTGCCAGCGTGCAGGGATTGGGTTCACCCCTCCACTTT
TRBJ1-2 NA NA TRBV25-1 CASSEWATSYGYTF TGTGCCAGCAGTGAATGGGCGACATCTTATGGCTACACCTTC
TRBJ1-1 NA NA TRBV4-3 CASSQVGVKMNTEAFF TGCGCCAGCAGCCAAGTTGGGGTTAAGATGAACACTGAAGCTTTCTTT
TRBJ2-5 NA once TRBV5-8 CASSPLSKTQYF TGTGCCAGCAGCCCCCTCTCCAAGACCCAGTACTTC